This entry is about one T cell receptor beta chain. What it binds is unknown. Every molecule of TCR cDNA had its own unique molecular identifier. TCRdb reprocessed the 5' RACE reads via MiXCR and lists one record per CDR3 protein. The sample yields roughly 46,000 distinct CDR3 sequences, 12% seen once. Time point of the sample: sample taken at primary tumor resection. No cell sorting; template was whole RNA from tumor, lung tissue or PBMC. The approximately 67 donors had untreated early-stage non-small cell lung cancer. This sample is drawn from a study of spatial heterogeneity in lung cancer. Trimming took off 4 bases at V and 9 bases at J, with 12 bases between the two ends. Germline loops: CDR1 MNHNS, CDR2 SASEGT. The CDR3 consists of 12 residues. Study conclusions and caveats: Ubiquitous expanded tumor TCRs were seen in blood more at resection than at follow-up.

The chain carries TRBV6-1 and TRBJ2-5; D remains unclear. Source: PBMCs, taken at surgery. The clonotype comes from a female donor with early-stage non-small cell lung cancer. CDR3 sequence reads: CASSATVEAQYF. In nucleotides, the CDR3 is TGTGCCAGCAGTGCCACGGTTGAAGCCCAGTACTTC.